The clone carrying this T cell receptor (beta chain) was observed a handful of times. The study counted Cohort 3 donors as recovered given two negative PCRs, clearance, or symptom resolution. The germline V gene encodes CDR1 LGHNT and CDR2 FRNRAP. The trim removed 5 bases at V and 2 bases at J, leaving 6 bases unmatched. The CDR3 consists of 15 residues. Sequenced by immunoSEQ multiplex PCR; TCRdb stores in-frame clones only, minus some. The sample has approximately 260,000 clones, 80% to 85% seen once. The source of the sample is a study of blood T cell repertoires in COVID-19. The receptor comes from a man between 45 and 60 years old who had recovered from COVID-19. Sequencing was done on a sample of PBMCs or T cells enriched from blood (not recorded which). The chain has TRBV12-5 and TRBJ2-5, with 9 bases matching TRBD2. The chain's CDR3 is CASGKGGGVQETQYF. The CDR3, as DNA: TGTGCTAGTGGTAAGGGCGGGGGGGTACAAGAGACCCAGTACTTC.